The clone carrying this TCR beta chain turned up a few times. The data were produced by immunoSEQ multiplex PCR, yet TCRdb's version contains in-frame clones alone and is incomplete. This sample carries approximately 170,000 clones, around 85% of them seen once, and the ten largest clones take approximately 7%. CDR3 length equals 15 residues. V was pared by 2 bases and J by 3 bases, with 11 bases between. The source of the sample is a study of blood T cell repertoires in COVID-19. This clonotype was obtained from a man older than 75 with COVID-19, enrolled during active disease. The sequencing input was peripheral blood. The chain has TRBV6-7 and TRBJ1-5; D is ambiguous. TRBV6-7 is classed as an ORF, of uncertain function. The CDR3 nucleotides read TGTGCCAGCAGTTACAAAGCAAAGATCAATCAGCCCCAGCATTTT. Its protein product is CASSYKAKINQPQHF.